The rows below give T cell receptor beta chains drawn from one sample of a study of blood T cell repertoires in COVID-19. Assay: immunoSEQ multiplex PCR; the TCRdb copy retains only in-frame clones and omits some. The data contain a few hundred thousand clones, just under 90% of them singletons. Sequenced: PBMCs or T cells enriched from blood (not recorded which). The receptor source for this set is a woman aged 45 to 65 who had recovered from COVID-19. Each CDR3 is given with its conserved first and last residue. Fields, in order: clone size, CDR3 length, J gene, V gene, D gene, CDR3 protein, CDR3 DNA. D genes are given only for firm matches. The size of a clone is reported for some rows only, either as once, few or many, or as a class for expanded clones.

clone size: NA; CDR3 length: 14; J gene: TRBJ2-7; V gene: TRBV10-3; D gene: NA; CDR3 protein: CAISETSPGYEQYF; CDR3 DNA: TGTGCCATCAGTGAGACTAGCCCGGGGTACGAGCAGTACTTC
clone size: few; CDR3 length: 14; J gene: TRBJ2-7; V gene: TRBV7-2; D gene: TRBD2; CDR3 protein: CASSLVLAGAEQYF; CDR3 DNA: TGTGCCAGCAGCTTAGTGCTAGCGGGGGCCGAGCAGTACTTC
clone size: many; CDR3 length: 15; J gene: TRBJ2-1; V gene: TRBV27; D gene: NA; CDR3 protein: CASSSRLLPYNEQFF; CDR3 DNA: TGTGCCAGCAGTTCCAGACTTCTCCCGTACAATGAGCAGTTCTTC
clone size: once; CDR3 length: 16; J gene: TRBJ2-1; V gene: TRBV5-1; D gene: TRBD2; CDR3 protein: CASSLASGGSYNEQFF; CDR3 DNA: TGCGCCAGCAGCTTGGCTAGCGGGGGCTCCTACAATGAGCAGTTCTTC
clone size: NA; CDR3 length: 15; J gene: TRBJ1-2; V gene: TRBV4-1; D gene: TRBD1; CDR3 protein: CASSQDTGQVYGYTF; CDR3 DNA: TGCGCCAGCAGCCAAGATACCGGACAGGTCTATGGCTACACCTTC
clone size: NA; CDR3 length: 14; J gene: TRBJ2-1; V gene: TRBV29-1; D gene: TRBD1; CDR3 protein: CSVVGQGDYNEQFF; CDR3 DNA: TGCAGCGTGGTGGGACAGGGAGACTACAATGAGCAGTTCTTC
clone size: NA; CDR3 length: 16; J gene: TRBJ1-4; V gene: TRBV19; D gene: TRBD1; CDR3 protein: CASSIASGTGWEKLFF; CDR3 DNA: TGTGCCAGTAGTATAGCGTCCGGGACAGGGTGGGAAAAACTGTTTTTT
clone size: few; CDR3 length: 15; J gene: TRBJ1-4; V gene: TRBV5-1; D gene: NA; CDR3 protein: CASSTDPATNEKLFF; CDR3 DNA: TGCGCCAGCAGCACCGATCCGGCAACTAATGAAAAACTGTTTTTT
clone size: NA; CDR3 length: 14; J gene: TRBJ1-2; V gene: TRBV5-1; D gene: TRBD1; CDR3 protein: CASSLEDRGYGYTF; CDR3 DNA: TGCGCCAGCAGCTTGGAAGACAGGGGGTATGGCTACACCTTC
clone size: many; CDR3 length: 12; J gene: TRBJ2-3; V gene: TRBV9; D gene: NA; CDR3 protein: CASSAPRDTQYF; CDR3 DNA: TGTGCCAGCAGCGCCCCCCGAGATACGCAGTATTTT
clone size: NA; CDR3 length: 14; J gene: TRBJ2-3; V gene: TRBV20-1; D gene: TRBD2; CDR3 protein: CSASRSGTTDTQYF; CDR3 DNA: TGCAGTGCTAGTAGGAGCGGGACCACAGATACGCAGTATTTT
clone size: NA; CDR3 length: 12; J gene: TRBJ1-4; V gene: TRBV2; D gene: NA; CDR3 protein: CATEGVRGKLFF; CDR3 DNA: TGTGCCACCGAAGGGGTTCGTGGAAAACTGTTTTTT
clone size: NA; CDR3 length: 13; J gene: TRBJ1-1; V gene: TRBV12-3/TRBV12-4; D gene: NA; CDR3 protein: CASSQGLGTEAFF; CDR3 DNA: TGTGCCAGCAGCCAGGGGCTTGGGACTGAAGCTTTCTTT
clone size: NA; CDR3 length: 13; J gene: TRBJ1-2; V gene: TRBV30; D gene: TRBD1; CDR3 protein: CAWSPGQNYGYTF; CDR3 DNA: TGTGCCTGGAGTCCGGGACAGAACTATGGCTACACCTTC
clone size: NA; CDR3 length: 14; J gene: TRBJ1-6; V gene: TRBV5-1; D gene: NA; CDR3 protein: CASSLRQTTSPLHF; CDR3 DNA: TGCGCCAGCAGCTTGAGGCAGACAACCTCACCCCTCCACTTT
clone size: NA; CDR3 length: 13; J gene: TRBJ1-2; V gene: TRBV2; D gene: NA; CDR3 protein: CAIRTGSIYGYTF; CDR3 DNA: TGTGCCATCCGGACGGGGTCCATCTATGGCTACACCTTC
clone size: NA; CDR3 length: 15; J gene: TRBJ2-5; V gene: TRBV6-2/TRBV6-3; D gene: TRBD2; CDR3 protein: CASSYGLAGASTQYF; CDR3 DNA: TGTGCCAGCAGTTACGGGCTAGCGGGAGCGTCGACCCAGTACTTC
clone size: NA; CDR3 length: 15; J gene: TRBJ1-5; V gene: TRBV9; D gene: TRBD1; CDR3 protein: CASSEDRGGNQPQHF; CDR3 DNA: TGTGCCAGCAGCGAAGACAGGGGTGGCAATCAGCCCCAGCATTTT
clone size: NA; CDR3 length: 15; J gene: TRBJ2-1; V gene: TRBV21-1; D gene: NA; CDR3 protein: CASSKEQATYNEQFF; CDR3 DNA: TGTGCCAGCAGCAAAGAGCAGGCTACCTACAATGAGCAGTTCTTC
clone size: NA; CDR3 length: 14; J gene: TRBJ1-3; V gene: TRBV3-1/TRBV3-2; D gene: NA; CDR3 protein: CASSQASSGNTIYF; CDR3 DNA: TGTGCCAGCAGCCAAGCGAGCTCTGGAAACACCATATATTTT
clone size: NA; CDR3 length: 17; J gene: TRBJ1-4; V gene: TRBV10-3; D gene: NA; CDR3 protein: CAISESVMSSGSEKLFF; CDR3 DNA: TGTGCCATCAGTGAGTCGGTCATGTCGTCAGGGTCTGAAAAACTGTTTTTT
clone size: NA; CDR3 length: 12; J gene: TRBJ1-1; V gene: TRBV19; D gene: TRBD1; CDR3 protein: CASSGQGAPAFF; CDR3 DNA: TGTGCCAGTAGTGGACAGGGGGCGCCGGCTTTCTTT
clone size: NA; CDR3 length: 15; J gene: TRBJ1-5; V gene: TRBV12-5; D gene: NA; CDR3 protein: CASGLAQGVGQPQHF; CDR3 DNA: TGTGCTAGTGGTTTGGCACAGGGCGTTGGACAGCCCCAGCATTTT
clone size: NA; CDR3 length: 14; J gene: TRBJ1-5; V gene: TRBV18; D gene: TRBD1; CDR3 protein: CASSPGTGGQPQHF; CDR3 DNA: TGTGCCAGCTCACCCGGGACAGGGGGACAGCCCCAGCATTTT
clone size: NA; CDR3 length: 11; J gene: TRBJ1-2; V gene: TRBV28; D gene: NA; CDR3 protein: CASRWSDGYTF; CDR3 DNA: TGTGCCAGCAGGTGGTCGGATGGCTACACCTTC
clone size: NA; CDR3 length: 14; J gene: TRBJ1-1; V gene: TRBV5-1; D gene: NA; CDR3 protein: CASSSPGDYTEAFF; CDR3 DNA: TGCGCCAGCAGCTCACCGGGAGATTATACTGAAGCTTTCTTT
clone size: NA; CDR3 length: 17; J gene: TRBJ1-2; V gene: TRBV4-2; D gene: NA; CDR3 protein: CASSQEILTPQNYGYTF; CDR3 DNA: TGTGCCAGCAGCCAAGAAATTCTTACCCCCCAGAACTATGGCTACACCTTC
clone size: NA; CDR3 length: 15; J gene: TRBJ2-7; V gene: TRBV6-1; D gene: NA; CDR3 protein: CASSEAGTAAYEQYF; CDR3 DNA: TGTGCCAGCAGTGAAGCCGGGACTGCAGCCTACGAGCAGTACTTC
clone size: NA; CDR3 length: 12; J gene: TRBJ1-2; V gene: TRBV12-3/TRBV12-4; D gene: NA; CDR3 protein: CASSFPGEGYTF; CDR3 DNA: TGTGCCAGCAGTTTTCCGGGGGAAGGCTACACCTTC
clone size: NA; CDR3 length: 13; J gene: TRBJ2-3; V gene: TRBV13; D gene: NA; CDR3 protein: CASSLGGADTQYF; CDR3 DNA: TGTGCCAGCAGCTTAGGGGGAGCAGATACGCAGTATTTT
clone size: once; CDR3 length: 19; J gene: TRBJ2-6; V gene: TRBV3-1/TRBV3-2; D gene: TRBD1; CDR3 protein: CASSQRFRDRGPGANVLTF; CDR3 DNA: TGTGCCAGCAGCCAAAGGTTTCGGGACAGGGGGCCTGGGGCCAACGTCCTGACTTTC
clone size: NA; CDR3 length: 12; J gene: TRBJ2-7; V gene: TRBV2; D gene: TRBD2; CDR3 protein: CASRRGYAEQYF; CDR3 DNA: TGTGCCAGCAGGCGGGGGTACGCCGAGCAGTACTTC
clone size: NA; CDR3 length: 14; J gene: TRBJ2-2; V gene: TRBV7-9; D gene: NA; CDR3 protein: CASSYLTGTGELFF; CDR3 DNA: TGTGCCAGCAGCTACCTAACAGGGACCGGGGAGCTGTTTTTT
clone size: NA; CDR3 length: 15; J gene: TRBJ2-3; V gene: TRBV7-8; D gene: TRBD2; CDR3 protein: CASSLLAGDADTQYF; CDR3 DNA: TGTGCCAGCAGCTTACTAGCGGGGGATGCAGATACGCAGTATTTT
clone size: NA; CDR3 length: 14; J gene: TRBJ2-7; V gene: TRBV18; D gene: NA; CDR3 protein: CASSPTKNPYEQYF; CDR3 DNA: TGTGCCAGCTCACCGACAAAAAACCCCTACGAGCAGTACTTC
clone size: NA; CDR3 length: 13; J gene: TRBJ2-7; V gene: TRBV15; D gene: NA; CDR3 protein: CATSSQKSYEQYF; CDR3 DNA: TGTGCCACCAGCAGCCAGAAGTCCTACGAGCAGTACTTC
clone size: NA; CDR3 length: 13; J gene: TRBJ1-1; V gene: TRBV19; D gene: NA; CDR3 protein: CASRLAANTEAFF; CDR3 DNA: TGTGCCAGTAGGCTGGCGGCGAACACTGAAGCTTTCTTT
clone size: NA; CDR3 length: 16; J gene: TRBJ1-2; V gene: TRBV6-2/TRBV6-3; D gene: NA; CDR3 protein: CASSPAAGAKFYGYTF; CDR3 DNA: TGTGCCAGCAGCCCAGCAGCAGGGGCAAAGTTCTATGGCTACACCTTC
clone size: NA; CDR3 length: 16; J gene: TRBJ1-5; V gene: TRBV27; D gene: TRBD1; CDR3 protein: CASSSLVGTGHQPQHF; CDR3 DNA: TGTGCCAGCAGTTCGCTCGTGGGGACAGGGCACCAGCCCCAGCATTTT
clone size: NA; CDR3 length: 15; J gene: TRBJ2-7; V gene: TRBV2; D gene: TRBD1; CDR3 protein: CASSKGQGNFYEQYF; CDR3 DNA: TGTGCCAGCAGCAAGGGACAGGGAAACTTCTACGAGCAGTACTTC
clone size: NA; CDR3 length: 15; J gene: TRBJ1-1; V gene: TRBV5-1; D gene: TRBD1; CDR3 protein: CASSSTGPMNTEAFF; CDR3 DNA: TGCGCCAGCAGCTCGACAGGGCCCATGAACACTGAAGCTTTCTTT
clone size: NA; CDR3 length: 14; J gene: TRBJ2-1; V gene: TRBV2; D gene: NA; CDR3 protein: CASSEGATYNEQFF; CDR3 DNA: TGTGCCAGCAGTGAGGGCGCCACCTACAATGAGCAGTTCTTC
clone size: NA; CDR3 length: 15; J gene: TRBJ1-2; V gene: TRBV28; D gene: TRBD1; CDR3 protein: CASSRSRQGNYGYTF; CDR3 DNA: TGTGCCAGCAGCCGATCTCGACAGGGGAACTATGGCTACACCTTC
clone size: NA; CDR3 length: 15; J gene: TRBJ2-1; V gene: TRBV27; D gene: TRBD2; CDR3 protein: CASSLSSGVYNEQFF; CDR3 DNA: TGTGCCAGCAGTTTATCTAGCGGGGTCTACAATGAGCAGTTCTTC
clone size: once; CDR3 length: 17; J gene: TRBJ2-1; V gene: TRBV13; D gene: TRBD2; CDR3 protein: CASSLGGGLAGSFEQFF; CDR3 DNA: TGTGCCAGCAGCTTAGGAGGTGGACTAGCGGGTAGTTTTGAGCAGTTCTTC
clone size: NA; CDR3 length: 14; J gene: TRBJ2-3; V gene: TRBV5-4; D gene: NA; CDR3 protein: CASSFRGAADTQYF; CDR3 DNA: TGTGCCAGCAGCTTCCGGGGAGCCGCAGATACGCAGTATTTT
clone size: NA; CDR3 length: 19; J gene: TRBJ1-1; V gene: TRBV28; D gene: NA; CDR3 protein: CASSFLSGSGLGTNTEAFF; CDR3 DNA: TGTGCCAGCAGTTTTCTTTCAGGGTCAGGTTTGGGGACAAACACTGAAGCTTTCTTT
clone size: NA; CDR3 length: 15; J gene: TRBJ1-2; V gene: TRBV27; D gene: NA; CDR3 protein: CASSPRGGAGYGYTF; CDR3 DNA: TGTGCCAGCAGTCCCCGGGGAGGGGCGGGCTATGGCTACACCTTC
clone size: once; CDR3 length: 15; J gene: TRBJ2-1; V gene: TRBV2; D gene: NA; CDR3 protein: CASSEARGHYNEQFF; CDR3 DNA: TGTGCCAGCAGTGAAGCGCGAGGACACTACAATGAGCAGTTCTTC
clone size: NA; CDR3 length: 12; J gene: TRBJ1-2; V gene: TRBV18; D gene: NA; CDR3 protein: CASSPGGDGYTF; CDR3 DNA: TGTGCCAGCTCACCGGGGGGGGATGGCTACACCTTC
clone size: NA; CDR3 length: 13; J gene: TRBJ1-1; V gene: TRBV13; D gene: NA; CDR3 protein: CASSPIDSTEAFF; CDR3 DNA: TGTGCCAGCAGCCCGATTGATAGTACTGAAGCTTTCTTT
clone size: NA; CDR3 length: 16; J gene: TRBJ1-2; V gene: TRBV9; D gene: NA; CDR3 protein: CASSVEGAGRVDGYTF; CDR3 DNA: TGTGCCAGCAGCGTAGAAGGAGCCGGCAGGGTGGATGGCTACACCTTC
clone size: NA; CDR3 length: 13; J gene: TRBJ2-3; V gene: TRBV5-1; D gene: NA; CDR3 protein: CASSNPYSDTQYF; CDR3 DNA: TGCGCCAGCAGCAACCCCTATTCAGATACGCAGTATTTT
clone size: once; CDR3 length: 16; J gene: TRBJ1-1; V gene: TRBV7-9; D gene: TRBD1; CDR3 protein: CASSRIDRGRLPEAFF; CDR3 DNA: TGTGCCAGCAGCCGAATTGACAGGGGGCGCCTGCCTGAAGCTTTCTTT
clone size: NA; CDR3 length: 14; J gene: TRBJ1-1; V gene: TRBV7-9; D gene: NA; CDR3 protein: CASSRVGGNTEAFF; CDR3 DNA: TGTGCCAGCAGCCGAGTCGGGGGGAACACTGAAGCTTTCTTT